This T cell receptor (beta chain) emerged from a study of CXCR3-negative and CXCR3-positive naive CD8 T cells. A note on this clonotype: Its antigen is undetermined.

Study-wide findings and caveats: Similar TRBV-TRBJ usage was seen in naive cells (both CXCR3-negative and CXCR3-positive), but memory cells differed. The authors found comparable surface CD5 between naive subsets and inferred TCR strength from TRB CDR3 properties. CXCR3-positive naive cells carried more hydrophobic TRB CDR3s than CXCR3-negative ones.

The study made its TRB cDNA libraries by 5' RACE, adding UMI labels. After re-calling the 5' RACE reads, TCRdb lists one entry per CDR3 protein, DNA absent. The table gives 130,000 to 150,000 distinct CDR3 sequences; the top ten clones make up about 0.28% of it. CDR1 is MDHEN and CDR2 is SYDVKM in the germline V gene. This CDR3 has 15 amino acids. This TCR derives from a human donor in good health. Some clones in this sample may be carry-over from other donors' samples. Sequencing was carried out using naive CXCR3+ CD8+ T cells from blood. The subset denotes: CD45RO-CCR7+CD27+CD95- naive CD8+ T cells expressing CXCR3 (TNR3+). The genes are TRBV28 and TRBJ2-1; TCRdb names TRBD1, which stays unverified in the absence of DNA. This CDR3 is CASKPGQSSYNEQFF.